This T cell receptor beta chain was sequenced in a study of OX40 agonist ivuxolimab in advanced cancers. Across the study: Earlier anti-PD-1, anti-PD-L1 or anti-CTLA-4 therapy was permitted; about 39% had received some. The study's findings and limits: Not determined was the antigen specificity of the expanded peripheral T cells. CD4+ and CD8+ T cells in blood underwent clonal expansion by week 6 at 0.1 to 3.0 mg/kg.

V lost 5 bases and J lost 7; bases outside the gene matches: 4. The CDR3 is made up of 13 amino acids. Germline V gene data show CDR1 as SGHRS and CDR2 as YFSETQ. Excluded were patients having autoimmune disease history or systemic immunosuppression. Worth noting for this clone: Antigen specificity is unknown.

Repertoires were generated with immunoSEQ multiplex PCR, while TCRdb's copy carries only in-frame clones and drops some. The sample has approximately 50,000 clones; approximately 91% are singletons. The V gene is TRBV5-1, the J gene TRBJ2-1; 9 nucleotides match TRBD1. The clonotype comes from an adult with an advanced solid tumor such as melanoma, head and neck, liver or kidney cancer. The sample was CD4+ or CD8+ T cells sorted from blood, taken in a trial of the OX40 agonist ivuxolimab. The DNA of the CDR3 is TGCGCCAGCAGTAGACAGGGGGGGAATGAGCAGTTCTTC. Amino acids: CASSRQGGNEQFF.